These 8 T cell receptor beta chains were all obtained from the same sample, sequenced in a study of blood T cells in healthy people across ages. Using a J-beta primer mix together with a sample-barcoded 5' primer, a second PCR was run for roughly 7 to 12 cycles. In TCRdb, the 5' RACE reads were re-called with MiXCR into one record per CDR3 protein. The sample lists roughly 1.5 million distinct CDR3 sequences, under 55% occurring once. The sample comprised blood. The receptor source for this set is a woman between 18 and 30 years old in good health.

The rearrangement uses TRBV5-1 and TRBJ2-5; TRBD2 might be the D (6 bases). Trimming stripped 3 bases from V and 5 bases from J, with 11 bases between. Germline V gene data show CDR1 as SGHRS and CDR2 as YFSETQ. This CDR3 spans 13 amino acids. The CDR3 DNA reads as TGCGCCAGCAGCTCTAGCGATTTGGAGACCCAGTACTTC. Translated, it gives CASSSSDLETQYF.

In the case of this clonotype: Relative to the germline gene, one junction end is altered; a read error may explain this. This chain joins TRBV28 and TRBJ2-3; 8 bases are shared with TRBD2. Per germline, CDR1 MDHEN and CDR2 SYDVKM. CDR3 size: 16 residues. The chain's CDR3 is CSSSLGSGIWGDTQYF. CDR3 DNA sequence: TGTTCCAGCAGTTTAGGTAGCGGGATCTGGGGTGATACGCAGTATTTT.

This chain joins TRBV27 and TRBJ1-1; the match to TRBD1 covers 9 bases. This CDR3 comprises 16 residues. V lost 5 bases to trimming and J lost 4 bases; unmatched junction nucleotides: 11. Germline-derived CDR1 and CDR2 are MNHEY and SMNVEV (reference sequence). CDR3 sequence (DNA): TGTGCCAGCAGTCTCCGACCTCCGACAGGGGGCACTGAAGCTTTCTTT. Its translation: CASSLRPPTGGTEAFF.

This clonotype was seen a few times. The chain couples TRBV9 to TRBJ1-5; TRBD1 might be the D (6 bases). Trimming removed 3 bases at V and 6 bases at J, with 13 bases between. The length of the CDR3 is 14 residues. The V gene's germline CDR1 is SGDLS and CDR2 YYNGEE. CDR3 nucleotide sequence: TGTGCCAGCAGCGAAGGACAGCCGGGTCAGCCCCAGCATTTT. The encoded protein is CASSEGQPGQPQHF. The variable domain in full, completed from reference TRBV9 and TRBJ1-5, reads DSGVTQTPKHLITATGQRVTLRCSPRSGDLSVYWYQQSLDQGLQFLIQYYNGEERAKGNILERFSAQQFPDLHSELNLSSLELGDSALYFCASSEGQPGQPQHFGDGTRLSIL.

The chain links TRBV29-1 to TRBJ2-5; D might be TRBD2 (6 bases). Germline V gene lookup returns CDR1 SQVTM and CDR2 ANQGSEA. CDR3 length equals 13 residues. Deletions cut 6 bases from V and 0 bases from J, with 11 bases between. The CDR3 loop reads CSVGGRDQETQYF. The CDR3 DNA reads TGCAGCGTAGGAGGGCGGGACCAAGAGACCCAGTACTTC.

The CDR3 loop reads CASSQVGPNTEAFF. DNA for the CDR3: TGCGCCAGCAGCCAAGTAGGGCCGAACACTGAAGCTTTCTTT. The J gene is TRBJ1-1, the V gene TRBV4-1; D unresolved. Trimming removed 1 base from V and 1 base from J, with 7 bases in between. The CDR3 extends over 14 amino acids. Germline V gene data show CDR1 as MGHRA and CDR2 as YSYEKL.

The chain uses TRBV6-2 or TRBV6-3 and TRBJ1-2; no firm D call. The germline V gene encodes CDR1 MNHEY and CDR2 SVGEGT. V lost 5 bases, J lost 4 bases, and 11 bases lay in between. CDR3 length equals 13 residues. CDR3 coding DNA: TGTGCCAGCAGTCAAGGCGTACCCTATGGCTACACCTTC. Amino acid sequence: CASSQGVPYGYTF.

The genes are TRBV12-3 or TRBV12-4 and TRBJ2-5; the D gene is possibly TRBD2 (6 bases). V lost 6 bases and J lost 2, with 16 bases in between. There are 15 residues in the CDR3. CDR3 protein: CASRSSAGSQETQYF. The DNA of the CDR3 is TGTGCCAGCAGATCCTCAGCGGGTTCGCAAGAGACCCAGTACTTC.